The T cell receptor beta chain described here comes from a study of tumor-infiltrating lymphocytes in primary liver carcinoma. Background on the study: Recorded tumor stage was T1-T3 N0M0, with diameters of about 4.2 to 10 cm. Sample counts of productive TCRbeta reads spanned roughly 3.5 to 7.5 million; these counts were similar across tissue types.

Broader study findings: Tumors reached a significantly greater top-250-clone fraction than blood did (p = 0.039).

The authors took blood RNA from unsorted whole blood and also extracted germline DNA. The CDR3 is 16 residues long. The germline V gene has CDR1 WNHNN and CDR2 SYGVQD (reference sequence). The template, roughly 0.45 ug total RNA, yielded TCR beta cDNA made with a constant-region primer. It was through three nested multiplex PCR rounds of slightly modified ARM-PCR that TCR beta libraries arose. The two initial PCR rounds, around 10 cycles each, used TRBV1-TRBV30 forward and C-beta reverse primers. One entry per CDR3 protein, called by TCRdb with MiXCR from the multiplex PCR reads. The table lists 300,000 to 400,000 distinct CDR3 sequences, less than 75% of them singletons. Remarks on this clonotype: What it binds is not known. At one end the junction does not follow the germline gene, possibly because of a read error.

The chain recombines TRBV10-1 with TRBJ2-1, with 7 positions matching TRBD1. Sequenced sample: peripheral blood. The sequence was obtained from a man aged 40-50 years with primary liver carcinoma and hepatitis B virus infection. The CDR3 DNA is TGCGACAGCAGTGTGGGGACGACAGGGCACTACAATGAGCAGTTCTTC. This sequence encodes CDSSVGTTGHYNEQFF.